These 16 T cell receptor beta chains originate from one sample sequenced in a study of patients and donors after allogeneic stem cell transplantation. Each CDR3 protein gets one entry after TCRdb re-called the RT-PCR reads with MiXCR. The sample consists of 800,000 to 1,000,000 distinct CDR3 sequences, more than 15% of them appearing once. The source material was blood, either unsorted or a sorted T cell fraction (not recorded which). These receptors were taken from a human donor who was either an allogeneic HSCT recipient or a stem cell or donor lymphocyte infusion donor (not recorded which). It is not recorded whose cells these are; they may come from a transplant donor.

This clonotype was seen more than once but under ten times. This chain joins TRBV20-1 and TRBJ2-5; 13 bases match TRBD2. CDR1 and CDR2 from the germline V gene are DFQATT and SNEGSKA (reference sequence). V trimming: 3 bases; J trimming: 0 bases; junction bases outside the gene matches: 10. The CDR3 sequence is 18 residues long. In DNA, the CDR3 is TGCAGTGCTAGCCTTACTAGCGGGGGGGCCTTGTACCAAGAGACCCAGTACTTC. This encodes CSASLTSGGALYQETQYF.

A few counts support this clonotype. This CDR3 reads CASSLGHREYTF. CDR3 DNA sequence: TGCGCCAGCAGCTTGGGCCACCGGGAGTACACCTTC. The chain joins TRBV5-1 to TRBJ1-2; D gene unclear. Germline V gives CDR1 SGHRS, CDR2 YFSETQ. V lost 0 bases, J lost 11 bases, and 11 bases lay in between. This CDR3 is built from 12 residues.

This clonotype showed up just a few times. The genes are TRBV9 and TRBJ2-1; D ambiguous. The CDR3 has 12 residues. In germline, CDR1 is SGDLS, CDR2 YYNGEE. The ends were cut back, 0 bases at V and 10 bases at J, with 8 bases in the middle. The DNA of the CDR3 is TGTGCCAGCAGCGTAGTTGGGATCGAGCAGTTCTTC. Translating gives CASSVVGIEQFF.

This clonotype was seen more than once but under ten times. V usage is TRBV11-1 and J usage is TRBJ1-2; a weak D match, TRBD1 (6 bases). Germline V CDR1 and CDR2: SGHAT, FQDESV (reference sequence). Trimming stripped 3 bases from V and 2 bases from J, with 22 bases between. CDR3 length: 18 amino acids. The CDR3 region is CASSLVGGFGGPNYGYTF. The DNA for the CDR3 is TGTGCCAGCAGCTTGGTGGGGGGCTTTGGAGGGCCGAACTATGGCTACACCTTC.

This clonotype appeared a few times. The DNA for the CDR3 is TGTGCCAGCAGCGTAGTGGGCGGGGGTCGATCCGAGCAGTACTTC. Translated, it gives CASSVVGGGRSEQYF. The rearrangement links TRBV7-2 to TRBJ2-7; 7 bases fit TRBD2. The V segment lost 5 bases and the J segment 6 bases; nucleotides outside the gene matches: 13. The CDR3 extends over 15 amino acids. CDR1 and CDR2 from the germline V gene are SGHTA and FQGNSA.

The chain has TRBV6-5 and TRBJ1-5; D not certain. Germline assignment: CDR1 MNHEY and CDR2 SVGAGI. Trimming shortened V by 4 bases and J by 2 bases, and 15 bases separated the two germline ends. This CDR3 comprises 16 residues. CDR3 amino acids: CASSSRATVGNQPQHF. The CDR3 nucleotides are TGTGCCAGCAGTTCTCGAGCGACGGTGGGCAATCAGCCCCAGCATTTT.

The chain couples TRBV12-5 to TRBJ2-7; D remains unclear. Trimming took off 0 bases at V and 1 base at J, with 13 bases between the two ends. The CDR3 is made up of 16 amino acids. The germline V gene has CDR1 LGHNT and CDR2 FRNRAP. The CDR3 sequence is CASGLVPSVASYEQYF. CDR3 DNA: TGTGCTAGTGGTTTGGTCCCCTCCGTGGCTTCCTACGAGCAGTACTTC.

Here the CDR3 DNA reads TGCAGTGCTAGTAAAGGGACACAGGAGACCCAGTACTTC. Translation: CSASKGTQETQYF. The chain employs TRBV20-1 and TRBJ2-5, with a tentative D call TRBD1 (6 bases). The CDR3 covers 13 residues. CDR1 DFQATT and CDR2 SNEGSKA come from the germline V gene (reference sequence). V shed 3 bases and J shed 5 bases, with 13 bases lying between them.

A few counts support this clonotype. V and J are TRBV15 and TRBJ1-5, with D hard to call. The V gene's germline CDR1 is LNHNV and CDR2 YYDKDF (reference sequence). V was pared by 0 bases and J by 9 bases, with 9 bases between. The CDR3 spans 13 residues. Here the CDR3 DNA reads TGTGCCACCAGCAGAGAGGGTCACCGGCCCCAGCATTTT. Its protein product is CATSREGHRPQHF.

The DNA of the CDR3 is TGTGCCACCAGTGATGGGGACAGGGGAGGTACTGAAGCTTTCTTT. Translating it yields CATSDGDRGGTEAFF. V is TRBV24-1 and J is TRBJ1-1; 10 bases match TRBD1. The length of the CDR3 is 15 residues. J gave up 5 bases and V 3 bases, and 5 bases lay outside the gene matches. CDR1 KGHDR and CDR2 SFDVKD come from the germline V gene.

This clonotype was recorded a few times. J is TRBJ2-2 and V is TRBV2; tentative D call: TRBD2 (5 bases). Trimming took off 6 bases at V and 6 bases at J, with 11 bases between the two ends. Per germline, CDR1 SNHLY and CDR2 FYNNEI. There are 13 residues in the CDR3. The CDR3 DNA reads as TGTGCCAGCAGGAAACTAGATCCCGGGGAGCTGTTTTTT. Protein: CASRKLDPGELFF.

The sample holds a few counts of this clonotype. J is TRBJ2-3 and V is TRBV5-1; a weak D match, TRBD1 (6 bases). The CDR3 loop spans 15 amino acids. Deletions cut 4 bases from V and 3 bases from J, with 15 bases between. The germline V gene has CDR1 SGHRS and CDR2 YFSETQ. CDR3 coding DNA: TGCGCCAGCAGCACCCAAGCAGGGGAGACAGATACGCAGTATTTT. It translates to CASSTQAGETDTQYF.

This clonotype came up a few times. The V call is TRBV2, the J call TRBJ1-2; no definite D call. The CDR3 sequence is 14 residues long. The germline V gene encodes CDR1 SNHLY and CDR2 FYNNEI. The chain's CDR3 is CAILRELSLGGYTF. For the CDR3, the DNA is TGTGCTATACTTAGGGAGCTTTCGCTGGGAGGCTACACCTTC.

The chain links TRBV11-1 to TRBJ1-1, with D perhaps TRBD1 (5 bases). CDR3 size: 15 residues. Per germline, CDR1 SGHAT and CDR2 FQDESV (reference sequence). Trimming removed 3 bases from V and 0 bases from J, with 11 bases in between. The CDR3 DNA sequence: TGTGCCAGCAGCTTTGGTCAGGGCATGAACACTGAAGCTTTCTTT. Amino acid sequence: CASSFGQGMNTEAFF.

This clonotype was detected a few times. The chain recombines TRBV2 with TRBJ2-2; D call uncertain. The CDR3 extends over 13 amino acids. The V end was cut by 7 bases, the J end by 6 bases, with 12 bases between. Germline CDR1 and CDR2: SNHLY and FYNNEI. CDR3 sequence reads: CASTETDPGELFF. In DNA form, the CDR3 reads TGTGCCAGCACTGAGACGGACCCCGGGGAGCTGTTTTTT.

The rearrangement links TRBV6-1 to TRBJ2-7; perhaps TRBD1 as D (6 bases). Per the germline V gene, CDR1 is MNHNS and CDR2 is SASEGT. The V end lost 8 bases, the J end lost 5 bases, and 22 bases lay between the germline ends. The CDR3 consists of 15 residues. CDR3 nucleotide sequence: TGTGCCAGCCAACCGTGGGGGCCTAAGATGGACGAGCAGTACTTC. Translation: CASQPWGPKMDEQYF.